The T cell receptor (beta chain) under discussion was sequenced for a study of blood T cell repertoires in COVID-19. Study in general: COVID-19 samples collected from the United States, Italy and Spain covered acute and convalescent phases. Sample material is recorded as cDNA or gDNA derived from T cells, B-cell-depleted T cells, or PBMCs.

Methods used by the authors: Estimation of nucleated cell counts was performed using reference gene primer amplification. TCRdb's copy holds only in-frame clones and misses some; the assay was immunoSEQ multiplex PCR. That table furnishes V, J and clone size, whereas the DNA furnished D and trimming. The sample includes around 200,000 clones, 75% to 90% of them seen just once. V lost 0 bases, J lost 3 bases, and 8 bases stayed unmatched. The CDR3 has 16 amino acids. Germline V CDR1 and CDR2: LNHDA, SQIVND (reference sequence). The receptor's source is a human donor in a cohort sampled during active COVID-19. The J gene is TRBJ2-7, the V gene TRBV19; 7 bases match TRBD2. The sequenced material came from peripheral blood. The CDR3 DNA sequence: TGTGCCAGTAGTATAGACCCTAGCGGACTTAACTACGAGCAGTACTTC. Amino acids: CASSIDPSGLNYEQYF.